These 15 T cell receptor beta chains share one sample of origin, sequenced in a study of cytomegalovirus exposure and HLA in healthy donors. The study ran its PCR with 60 Vbeta and 13 Jbeta primers. The assay was immunoSEQ multiplex PCR, and TCRdb's table has in-frame clones only and misses some. The data show fewer than 150,000 clones, with 70% seen just once and under 2% held by the top ten. Sequencing input: PBMCs. The receptors were sampled from a woman in her twenties or thirties in good health and CMV-seronegative.

This chain uses TRBV11-2 with TRBJ2-1; D possibly corresponds to TRBD2 (5 bases). V was trimmed by 3 bases and J by 8 bases, leaving 17 bases between them. From germline, CDR1 is SGHAT and CDR2 FQNNGV. The CDR3 has 15 amino acids. This CDR3 is CASSFYSGSSYEQFF. The DNA for the CDR3 is TGTGCCAGCAGCTTTTACTCTGGGAGTAGCTATGAGCAGTTCTTC.

The chain links TRBV28 to TRBJ2-1; 7 bases agree with TRBD2. The V segment lost 5 bases and the J segment 4 bases; nucleotides outside the gene matches: 5. The CDR3 loop spans 14 amino acids. In germline, CDR1 is MDHEN, CDR2 SYDVKM. CDR3 bases: TGTGCCAGCAGTCCTCATAGCGGGTACAATGAGCAGTTCTTC. This gives the protein CASSPHSGYNEQFF.

The sample holds one count of this clone. V gene TRBV10-3 combines with J gene TRBJ2-2; 8 positions match TRBD2. The CDR3 runs to 15 residues. In germline, CDR1 is ENHRY, CDR2 SYGVKD. V was clipped by 8 bases and J by 3 bases; unmatched bases: 8. The CDR3 DNA is TGTGCCATCCGTCCGGGAGGGTCTCACACCGGGGAGCTGTTTTTT. Its protein is CAIRPGGSHTGELFF.

The chain recombines TRBV28 with TRBJ1-4; D call uncertain. Germline V gene data show CDR1 as MDHEN and CDR2 as SYDVKM. V was clipped by 6 bases and J by 5 bases, with 10 bases between them. The CDR3 loop spans 13 amino acids. CDR3 coding DNA: TGTGCCAGCAGCTTTTGGGAGAATGAAAAACTGTTTTTT. This encodes CASSFWENEKLFF.

This clone was counted once. The rearrangement uses TRBV6-5 and TRBJ1-5, with D unclear. Per germline, CDR1 MNHEY and CDR2 SVGAGI. CDR3 length: 13 amino acids. V was pared by 6 bases and J by 2 bases, with 8 bases between. The DNA for the CDR3 is TGTGCCAGCAGCCCGAGGCGCAATCAGCCCCAGCATTTT. Translation: CASSPRRNQPQHF.

The V gene is TRBV29-1, the J gene TRBJ2-1; perhaps TRBD1 as D (6 bases). This CDR3 has 13 amino acids. Per germline, CDR1 SQVTM and CDR2 ANQGSEA. The V end was cut by 6 bases, the J end by 4 bases, with 13 bases between. CDR3 sequence (DNA): TGCAGCGTGGCAGGGGTGGAGTACAATGAGCAGTTCTTC. Its protein product is CSVAGVEYNEQFF.

The chain has TRBV6-5 and TRBJ2-7; D may be TRBD2 (6 bases). The CDR3 is made up of 15 amino acids. Germline V gene lookup returns CDR1 MNHEY and CDR2 SVGAGI. Trimming took 2 bases from V and 2 from J, leaving 13 bases between them. The chain's CDR3 is CASSYGAGLTYEQYV. As DNA, the CDR3 is TGTGCCAGCAGTTACGGGGCGGGGCTGACCTACGAGCAGTACGTC.

The chain carries TRBV13 and TRBJ2-7, with 7 bases lining up with TRBD1. The trim removed 3 bases at V and 5 bases at J, leaving 28 bases unmatched. The CDR3 is 21 residues long. The germline gives CDR1 PRHDT, CDR2 FYEKMQ (reference sequence). In DNA form, the CDR3 reads TGTGCCAGCAGCTTCCAAGGGGATCCCCGGGACAGCACGACCGGGACGGACGAGCAGTACTTC. Translated: CASSFQGDPRDSTTGTDEQYF.

This clone was found once. The chain uses TRBV5-1 and TRBJ2-5; D is uncertain. Germline loops: CDR1 SGHRS, CDR2 YFSETQ. This CDR3 spans 14 amino acids. V lost 2 bases and J lost 1, with 9 bases in between. The CDR3 is CASSFDDSQETQYF. CDR3 DNA sequence: TGCGCCAGCAGCTTTGACGACTCCCAAGAGACCCAGTACTTC.

The rearrangement joins TRBV28 to TRBJ2-3; 12 nucleotides align to TRBD2. The CDR3 has 21 amino acids. From germline, CDR1 is MDHEN and CDR2 SYDVKM. J lost 1 base, V lost 5 bases, and 19 bases had no gene match. CDR3 sequence reads: CASSIPTSGSSTEGGTDTQYF. In nucleotides, the CDR3 is TGTGCCAGCAGTATCCCGACTAGCGGGAGCAGTACCGAAGGAGGCACAGATACGCAGTATTTT.

V is TRBV7-2 and J is TRBJ2-5; D possibly corresponds to TRBD1 (5 bases). The V gene lost 1 base and the J gene lost 5 bases, with 14 bases spanning the gap. CDR1 is SGHTA, CDR2 FQGNSA, per germline. CDR3 size: 15 residues. CDR3 protein: CASSLGQGLDETQYF. In DNA form, the CDR3 reads TGTGCCAGCAGCTTAGGGCAGGGCCTGGATGAGACCCAGTACTTC.

V gene TRBV11-3 combines with J gene TRBJ2-1; D may be TRBD1 (6 bases). CDR1 and CDR2 (germline): SGHNT, YENEEA. Trimming took 4 bases from V and 6 from J, leaving 10 bases between them. CDR3 size: 13 residues. CDR3 region: CASSSGQTNEQFF. The CDR3 nucleotides are TGTGCCAGCAGCTCCGGACAGACCAATGAGCAGTTCTTC.

V gene TRBV18 combines with J gene TRBJ2-7, with TRBD1 matching over 10 bases. Germline CDR1 reads KGHSH; CDR2 reads LQKENI. With V trimmed by 6 bases and J by 7 bases, 6 bases remained unmatched. This CDR3 region has 13 residues. CDR3 sequence reads: CASSGTGVGEQYF. Written as DNA, the CDR3 is TGTGCCAGCTCCGGGACAGGGGTCGGGGAGCAGTACTTC.

This clone was seen more than once but under ten times. V gene TRBV19 combines with J gene TRBJ2-4; 11 nucleotides match TRBD2. Germline V gives CDR1 LNHDA, CDR2 SQIVND (reference sequence). Losses at the gene ends were 6 bases for V and 1 base for J; bases not matched to a gene: 11. The CDR3 runs 18 residues. This CDR3 reads CASRVLAGDGRAKNIQYF. DNA for the CDR3: TGTGCCAGTAGGGTACTAGCGGGAGATGGACGGGCCAAAAACATTCAGTACTTC.

V usage is TRBV28 and J usage is TRBJ2-7; 8 positions match TRBD2. This CDR3 spans 12 amino acids. With 7 bases clipped from V and 5 bases from J, the junction kept 4 bases outside the gene matches. CDR1 MDHEN and CDR2 SYDVKM come from the germline V gene. In DNA form, the CDR3 reads TGTGCCAGCAACGGGGGGGAGGACGAGCAGTACTTC. This encodes CASNGGEDEQYF.